The text below deals with one T cell receptor (beta chain). This could be a read error, since a much larger clone is one nucleotide away. Each CDR3 protein gets one entry after TCRdb re-called the multiplex PCR reads with MiXCR. The sample consists of some 100,000 distinct CDR3 sequences, about 20% of them appearing once. The record originates from a study of breast tumors, draining lymph nodes, adjacent tissues. Axillary draining lymph nodes of breast cancer patients supplied the node samples. Germline CDR1 reads DFQATT; CDR2 reads SNEGSKA (reference sequence). This CDR3 contains 15 residues. The sample was axillary lymph node tissue. The V and J genes are TRBV20-1 and TRBJ2-1; the match to TRBD2 covers 10 bases. This TCR derives from a female donor with breast cancer. Some clones in this sample may be carry-over from other donors' samples. The CDR3 loop reads CSARDRASGGNEQLF. The DNA for the CDR3 is TGCAGTGCTAGAGATCGGGCTAGCGGGGGCAATGAGCAGCTCTTC.